These 20 T cell receptor beta chains were all obtained from the same sample, sequenced in a study of neurological immune-mediated disorders. TCRdb re-analysed the 5' RACE reads in MiXCR, keeping a single row per CDR3 protein. The sample lists tens of thousands of distinct CDR3 sequences; about 3% were seen once. The sample comprised PBMCs. These receptors all stem from a middle-aged man with multiple sclerosis.

This clonotype came up many times. V usage is TRBV5-1 and J usage is TRBJ2-1, with TRBD1 identical over 8 bases. Germline V lookup: CDR1 SGHRS, CDR2 YFSETQ. J was trimmed by 6 bases and V by 4 bases; bases with no gene match: 9. The length of the CDR3 is 15 residues. CDR3 in amino acids: CASSVDRGQFNEQFF. The CDR3 region has the DNA TGCGCCAGCAGCGTCGACAGGGGACAATTCAATGAGCAGTTCTTC.

This clonotype was detected ten times or more. The J gene is TRBJ2-2, the V gene TRBV5-5; perhaps TRBD1 as D (5 bases). Germline V gives CDR1 SGHKS, CDR2 YYEKEE (reference sequence). V lost 2 bases and J lost 3, with 8 bases in between. This CDR3 contains 14 residues. The CDR3 loop reads CASSFPRDTGELFF. DNA for the CDR3: TGTGCCAGCAGCTTCCCCAGGGACACCGGGGAGCTGTTTTTT.

This clonotype was detected ten times or more. The DNA for the CDR3 is TGTGCCAGCAGCGTAGTTCAGAGTGGTGAGCAGTACTTC. It codes for CASSVVQSGEQYF. The chain recombines TRBV9 with TRBJ2-7; D is undetermined. Trimming cost V 0 bases and J 7 bases, with 11 bases left between them. This CDR3 has 13 residues. Germline CDR1 SGDLS, CDR2 YYNGEE. Variable domain in full (rest from reference TRBV9 and TRBJ2-7): DSGVTQTPKHLITATGQRVTLRCSPRSGDLSVYWYQQSLDQGLQFLIQYYNGEERAKGNILERFSAQQFPDLHSELNLSSLELGDSALYFCASSVVQSGEQYFGPGTRLTVT.

This clonotype was counted many times. The chain carries TRBV5-1 and TRBJ2-2, with D uncertain. In germline, CDR1 is SGHRS, CDR2 YFSETQ. The CDR3 loop spans 14 amino acids. Trimming stripped 1 base from V and 2 bases from J, with 6 bases between. In DNA, the CDR3 is TGCGCCAGCAGCTTGAACACCAACACCGGGGAGCTGTTTTTT. As protein: CASSLNTNTGELFF.

This clonotype has at least ten counts. This chain connects TRBV5-1 to TRBJ1-1; the D gene is possibly TRBD1 (5 bases). The germline V and J ends were trimmed by 4 bases and 4 bases, with 17 bases remaining between them. CDR3 size: 15 residues. From germline, CDR1 is SGHRS and CDR2 YFSETQ. The CDR3 loop reads CASSPSPGGSTEAFF. The DNA of the CDR3 is TGCGCCAGCAGCCCCTCTCCTGGGGGTAGCACTGAAGCTTTCTTT.

In its sample, this clonotype was seen many times. This rearrangement joins TRBV4-1 to TRBJ2-7; D could derive from TRBD1 or TRBD2 (6 bases each). Germline CDR1 and CDR2: MGHRA and YSYEKL. The CDR3 consists of 17 residues. Trimming left V 1 base short and J 2 bases short, with 18 bases between. The CDR3 nucleotides are TGCGCCAGCAGCCAAGTACCTTGGGGGGCGAGGGCCTACGAGCAGTACTTC. Its translation is CASSQVPWGARAYEQYF.

Ten or more counts support this clonotype. V is TRBV6-4 and J is TRBJ1-2; D gene uncertain. This CDR3 has 10 amino acids. Germline values: CDR1 MRHNA, CDR2 SNTAGT. Deletions cut 4 bases from V and 6 bases from J, with 3 bases between. The CDR3 DNA follows: TGTGCCAGCAGTGGGGATGGCTACACCTTC. As protein: CASSGDGYTF.

This clonotype was observed many times. The chain has TRBV10-3 and TRBJ2-1; 14 nucleotides align to TRBD2. V was clipped by 6 bases and J by 7 bases; unmatched bases: 5. CDR1 and CDR2 from the germline V gene are ENHRY and SYGVKD. The CDR3 spans 15 residues. The CDR3: CAIRPTSGGDNEQFF. CDR3 nucleotides: TGTGCCATCAGACCGACTAGCGGGGGGGATAATGAGCAGTTCTTC.

This clonotype was seen many times. The J gene is TRBJ1-5, the V gene TRBV9; D is undetermined. The CDR3 contains 14 residues. CDR1 and CDR2 from the germline V gene are SGDLS and YYNGEE. With 0 bases removed from V and 2 bases from J, the gap between germline ends came to 6 bases. This CDR3 is CASSVGAGNQPQHF. The CDR3, as DNA: TGTGCCAGCAGCGTAGGGGCGGGCAATCAGCCCCAGCATTTT.

This clonotype has at least ten counts. The chain is built from TRBV3-1 and TRBJ2-5; possibly TRBD2 for D (6 bases). The length of the CDR3 is 15 residues. The germline gives CDR1 LGHDT, CDR2 YNNKEL (reference sequence). Trimming stripped 7 bases from V and 0 bases from J, with 15 bases between. This chain's CDR3 is CASKGGRADQETQYF. CDR3 DNA: TGTGCCAGCAAGGGAGGACGGGCAGACCAAGAGACCCAGTACTTC.

This clonotype was seen many times. The chain employs TRBV7-3 and TRBJ2-5; 7 nucleotides agree with TRBD1. The CDR3 spans 14 residues. Trimming removed 3 bases from V and 3 bases from J; junction bases left unmatched: 4. CDR1 and CDR2 from the germline V gene are SGHTA and FQGTGA. CDR3 region: CASSFVGGEETQYF. DNA for the CDR3: TGTGCCAGCAGCTTTGTAGGGGGCGAAGAGACCCAGTACTTC.

The table lists this clonotype with many counts. The rearrangement links TRBV12-3 or TRBV12-4 to TRBJ2-3; the D is unclear. The CDR3 runs to 14 residues. The germline V and J ends were trimmed by 5 bases and 0 bases, with 9 bases remaining between them. CDR3 sequence reads: CASSRTPSTDTQYF. The CDR3 DNA follows: TGTGCCAGCAGTCGAACCCCTAGCACAGATACGCAGTATTTT.

This clonotype was seen repeatedly, ten times or more. The chain links TRBV12-3 or TRBV12-4 to TRBJ2-7; D is possibly TRBD2 (6 bases). Trimming left V 3 bases short and J 3 bases short, with 15 bases between. The CDR3 length is 15 residues. This CDR3 is CASSFKARGNYEQYF. DNA of the CDR3: TGTGCCAGCAGTTTCAAAGCGCGGGGAAACTACGAGCAGTACTTC.

This clonotype was found many times. The chain joins TRBV3-1 to TRBJ1-1, with TRBD1 as a possible D gene (6 bases). V was shortened by 4 bases and J by 0 bases, with 21 bases between the two germline ends. This CDR3 is built from 18 residues. Looked up from germline, CDR1 is LGHDT and CDR2 is YNNKEL (reference sequence). CDR3: CASSLLRGGLWLNTEAFF. CDR3 nucleotides: TGTGCCAGCAGCCTCCTGAGGGGGGGGCTTTGGTTGAACACTGAAGCTTTCTTT.

The table lists this clonotype with many counts. The V gene is TRBV4-1, the J gene TRBJ1-1; 9 bases are shared with TRBD1. Germline CDR1 MGHRA, CDR2 YSYEKL. The junction had 10 bases not matched to a gene; V was cut back by 0 bases and J by 5 bases. This CDR3 comprises 17 residues. CDR3 in amino acids: CASSQDLTGGAGTEAFF. CDR3 bases: TGCGCCAGCAGCCAAGATCTAACAGGGGGCGCCGGGACTGAAGCTTTCTTT.

At least ten counts were recorded for this clonotype. This chain uses TRBV29-1 with TRBJ1-4; D is uncertain. The germline V and J ends were trimmed by 4 bases and 4 bases, with 16 bases remaining between them. CDR3 length equals 15 residues. CDR1 is SQVTM, CDR2 ANQGSEA, per germline. The CDR3: CSVGDMLEGNEKLFF. CDR3 in DNA: TGCAGCGTTGGAGACATGTTGGAGGGTAATGAAAAACTGTTTTTT.

This clonotype was counted at least ten times. V is TRBV7-9 and J is TRBJ2-1; 7 bases map to TRBD1. In germline, CDR1 is SEHNR, CDR2 FQNEAQ (reference sequence). This CDR3 contains 15 residues. The ends lost 6 bases at V and 3 bases at J; junction bases unmatched: 8. DNA for the CDR3: TGTGCCAGCAGTTCCGACAGGGAAATCTACAATGAGCAGTTCTTC. This gives the protein CASSSDREIYNEQFF.

This clonotype was counted many times. The chain uses TRBV20-1 and TRBJ2-2; D is perhaps TRBD2 (7 bases). Germline V gene data show CDR1 as DFQATT and CDR2 as SNEGSKA (reference sequence). The CDR3 loop spans 16 amino acids. The V gene lost 6 bases and the J gene lost 5 bases, with 22 bases spanning the gap. The DNA for the CDR3 is TGCAGTGCCCAAGGGGCGGGGGCCACCGGGACCGGGGAGCTGTTTTTT. It translates to CSAQGAGATGTGELFF.

This clonotype was recorded a few times. This chain joins TRBV2 and TRBJ2-2; TRBD1 might be the D (5 bases). Germline lookup yields CDR1 SNHLY and CDR2 FYNNEI. Deletions cut 7 bases from V and 1 base from J, with 10 bases between. This CDR3 has 14 amino acids. CDR3: CASTGAVNTGELFF. The CDR3 region has the DNA TGTGCCAGCACTGGGGCAGTGAACACCGGGGAGCTGTTTTTT. The variable domain in full, with the rest retrieved from reference TRBV2 and TRBJ2-2, is EPEVTQTPSHQVTQMGQEVILRCVPISNHLYFYWYRQILGQKVEFLVSFYNNEISEKSEIFDDQFSVERPDGSNFTLKIRSTKLEDSAMYFCASTGAVNTGELFFGEGSRLTVL.

In this sample, this clonotype turned up many times. The chain joins TRBV24-1 to TRBJ1-5; D not resolved. Trimming pared 6 bases from V and 3 bases from J, leaving 11 bases between. This CDR3 is built from 14 residues. Germline CDR1 and CDR2: KGHDR and SFDVKD. The CDR3 DNA reads TGTGCCACCAGTTCCGGGAGTTTCAATCAGCCCCAGCATTTT. As protein: CATSSGSFNQPQHF.